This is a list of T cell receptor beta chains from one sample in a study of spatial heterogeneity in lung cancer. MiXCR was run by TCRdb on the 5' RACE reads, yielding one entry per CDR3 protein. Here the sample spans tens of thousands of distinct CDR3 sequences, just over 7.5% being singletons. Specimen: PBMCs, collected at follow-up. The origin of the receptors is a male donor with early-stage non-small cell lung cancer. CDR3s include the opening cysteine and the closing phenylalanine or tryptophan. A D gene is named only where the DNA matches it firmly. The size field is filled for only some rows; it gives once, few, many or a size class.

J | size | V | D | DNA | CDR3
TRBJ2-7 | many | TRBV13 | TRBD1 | TGTGCCAGCAGCTCCACCACCTCGGGACAGGTATACTACGAGCAGTACTTC | CASSSTTSGQVYYEQYF
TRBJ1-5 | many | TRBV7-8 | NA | TGTGCCAGCAGCTTAGTGGGTACGGGAAGCAATCAGCCCCAGCATTTT | CASSLVGTGSNQPQHF
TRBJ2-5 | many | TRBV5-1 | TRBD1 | TGCGCCAGCAGCCAGGGACAGAGCCAAGAGACCCAGTACTTC | CASSQGQSQETQYF
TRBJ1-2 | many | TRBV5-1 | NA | TGCGCCAGCAGCGAGTCGGGGGCGCAGGCAGGCTACACCTTC | CASSESGAQAGYTF
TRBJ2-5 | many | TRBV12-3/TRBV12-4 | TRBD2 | TGTGCCAGCACCCCGGGTGGGAGCGGGGAGCAAGAGACCCAGTACTTC | CASTPGGSGEQETQYF
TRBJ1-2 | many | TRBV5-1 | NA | TGCGCCAGCAGCTTGGCCCAGGGTCCCTCCTATGGCTACACCTTC | CASSLAQGPSYGYTF
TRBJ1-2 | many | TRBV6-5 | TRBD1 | TGTGCCAGCAGACCCTCAGGGGGCCACTATGGCTACACCTTC | CASRPSGGHYGYTF
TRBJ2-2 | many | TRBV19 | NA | TGTGCCAGTAGTCTCAGGGTTAGCACCGGGGAGCTGTTTTTT | CASSLRVSTGELFF
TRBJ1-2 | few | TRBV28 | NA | TGTGCCAGCAGTTCAGGGTACTATGGCTACACCTTC | CASSSGYYGYTF
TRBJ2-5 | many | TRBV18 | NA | TGTGCCAGCTCACCGCAACAAGAGACCCAGTACTTC | CASSPQQETQYF
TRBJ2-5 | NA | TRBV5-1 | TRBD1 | TGCGCCAGCAGCTACGGACAGGGTGGGACCCAGTACTTC | CASSYGQGGTQYF
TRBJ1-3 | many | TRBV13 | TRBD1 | TGTGCCAGCAGCGTACAGGGGGTTTTGCCTGGAAACACCATATATTTT | CASSVQGVLPGNTIYF
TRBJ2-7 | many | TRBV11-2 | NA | TGTGCCAGCAGCCTCAACTTGGGTTACGAGCAGTACTTC | CASSLNLGYEQYF
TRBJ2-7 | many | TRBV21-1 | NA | TGTGCCAGCAGCAAAGTGGGTGGCCCCCCTAAGGAGCAGTACTTC | CASSKVGGPPKEQYF
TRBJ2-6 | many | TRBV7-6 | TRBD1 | TGTGCCAGCAGCGGTGGTAGGACAGGGGCCTTCTCTGGGGCCAACGTCCTGACTTTC | CASSGGRTGAFSGANVLTF
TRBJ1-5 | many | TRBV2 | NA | TGTGCCAGCAGTGAAGCGCCGGACGCCCGGGGAAATCAGCCCCAGCATTTT | CASSEAPDARGNQPQHF
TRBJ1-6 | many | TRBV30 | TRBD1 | TGTGCCTGGAGTGTACAGGGACAGGGGGCAGGACCTAGTTCACCCCTCCACTTT | CAWSVQGQGAGPSSPLHF
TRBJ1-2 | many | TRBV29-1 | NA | TGCAGCGTTGAAGGGGTCCGGGGACCAACTAACTATGGCTACACCTTC | CSVEGVRGPTNYGYTF
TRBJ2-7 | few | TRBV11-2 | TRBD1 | TGTGCCAGCGGGACAGGTCAGTCCTACGAGCAGTACTTC | CASGTGQSYEQYF
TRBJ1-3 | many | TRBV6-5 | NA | TGTGCCAGCAGTTACACTACCCCGTCGGCTGGAAACACCATATATTTT | CASSYTTPSAGNTIYF
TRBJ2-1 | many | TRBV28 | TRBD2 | TGTGCCAGCAGTTTTAGCGGGGGCAGTTACAATGAGCAGTTCTTC | CASSFSGGSYNEQFF
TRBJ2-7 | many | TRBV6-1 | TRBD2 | TGTGCCAGCAGAGATAGCGGGGGGGCCCGCGAGCAGTACTTC | CASRDSGGAREQYF
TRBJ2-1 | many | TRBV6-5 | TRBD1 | TGTGCCAGCAGTTACTCGGGACAGGGTTACAATGAGCAGTTCTTC | CASSYSGQGYNEQFF
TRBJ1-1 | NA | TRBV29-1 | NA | TGCAGCGTTGAAACAGGCCTGAACACTGAAGCTTTCTTT | CSVETGLNTEAFF